This TCR beta chain was found in a study of shared clonotypes between healthy human individuals. The protocol was immunoSEQ multiplex PCR, while the TCRdb copy is restricted to in-frame clones and leaves out a portion. Found here are hundreds of thousands of clones, around 72% of them singletons; the top ten hold 1.5% to 2%. CDR1 and CDR2 from the germline V gene are ENHRY and SYGVKD. Germline trimming cut 6 bases from V and 8 bases from J; bases unmatched to any gene: 6. CDR3 length: 13 residues. Sequenced sample: memory CD4+ T cells sorted from blood. Stated subset: CD45RA-negative fraction. The V and J genes are TRBV10-3 and TRBJ1-4, with 7 bases aligning to TRBD1. The clonotype originates from a woman younger than 45 in good health. CDR3 residues: CAISRQGGEKLFF. CDR3 nucleotide sequence: TGTGCCATCAGCCGACAGGGAGGCGAAAAACTGTTTTTT.